The rows below give T cell receptor beta chains drawn from one sample of a study of T cell repertoires in cytomegalovirus infection. One entry per CDR3 protein results from TCRdb running MiXCR on the reads. Of 200,000 to 250,000 distinct CDR3 sequences detected, roughly 22% appear once; the ten largest clones hold 18%. Input material: CD8+ T cells from PBMCs. These receptor sequences come from a human donor in good health (CMV status not recorded). Some clones in this sample may be carry-over from other donors' samples. Both conserved end residues are part of each CDR3. The D gene is left open where the match is weak. Rows give clone size only sometimes, using once, few, many, or a class for an expanded clone.

cdr3_nt | cdr3_aa | j_call | d_call | clone_size | v_call
TGTGCCAGCAGTGATAGGGATGGGGACGATCAGCCCCAGCATTTT | CASSDRDGDDQPQHF | TRBJ1-5 | NA | many | TRBV2
TGTGCCAGCACCCGAAACCCGGGACAGGGGAATGAAGCTTTCTTT | CASTRNPGQGNEAFF | TRBJ1-1 | TRBD1 | few | TRBV7-9
TGTGCCATCAGTGAGAGTCAAGTCCTGAACACTGAAGCTTTCTTT | CAISESQVLNTEAFF | TRBJ1-1 | NA | many | TRBV10-3
TGTGCCAGCAGTGACGGGACAGGGCAAAACGAGCAGTACTTC | CASSDGTGQNEQYF | TRBJ2-7 | TRBD1 | NA | TRBV12-3/TRBV12-4
TGTGCCAGCAGTTACCCTCAACTAGCGGGGGCCCTTTACGAGCAGTACTTC | CASSYPQLAGALYEQYF | TRBJ2-7 | TRBD2 | NA | TRBV6-6
TGTGCCAGCAGTTACGGGCAGTCCCTCAATGAGCAGTTCTTC | CASSYGQSLNEQFF | TRBJ2-1 | NA | many | TRBV6-5
TGTGCCAGCAGACAGATGGCAGGGTGGGATGAGCAGTTCTTC | CASRQMAGWDEQFF | TRBJ2-1 | NA | few | TRBV6-6
TGCGCCAGCAGCCGACAGAACACCGGGGAGCTGTTTTTT | CASSRQNTGELFF | TRBJ2-2 | NA | NA | TRBV4-1
TGCAGTGCTCCGGACAGGGCTCAAGAGCAGCCCCAGCATTTT | CSAPDRAQEQPQHF | TRBJ1-5 | TRBD1 | NA | TRBV20-1
TGTGCCAGCAGCCCGTGGACAGGGGGCCGGAACGGGGAGCTGTTTTTT | CASSPWTGGRNGELFF | TRBJ2-2 | TRBD1 | NA | TRBV7-9
TGTGCCAGCAGCCTCAGGGGGGGCCTGGAGACCCAGTACTTC | CASSLRGGLETQYF | TRBJ2-5 | NA | few | TRBV28
TGTGCCATCAGTGAGCTCGCCCGGGGAATGGGTGAAAAACTGTTTTTT | CAISELARGMGEKLFF | TRBJ1-4 | NA | NA | TRBV10-3
TGTGCCAGCAGTGAAGCCCAAGCGGGGTACAATGAGCAGTTCTTC | CASSEAQAGYNEQFF | TRBJ2-1 | TRBD2 | few | TRBV2
TGTGCCAGCAGTGAAGGGGGGGGCGAGCAGTACTTC | CASSEGGGEQYF | TRBJ2-7 | TRBD2 | NA | TRBV25-1
TGTGCCAGCATCAGACAAGAAGACAGGTATAGCAATCAGCCCCAGCATTTT | CASIRQEDRYSNQPQHF | TRBJ1-5 | NA | few | TRBV6-7
TGTGCCAGCAGCCCCTCCATGGACAGGGAGGAGGGCTACACCTTC | CASSPSMDREEGYTF | TRBJ1-2 | TRBD1 | many | TRBV7-8
TGTGCCAGCAGCCTCGATTCGGCCAATGAGCAGTTCTTC | CASSLDSANEQFF | TRBJ2-1 | NA | many | TRBV7-2
TGTGCCAGCAGTTTAGACAGGGCGGTGGACTATGGCTACACCTTC | CASSLDRAVDYGYTF | TRBJ1-2 | TRBD1 | NA | TRBV28
TGTGCCAGTAGTATAGGCGGTTCTGGGCCCCAGCATTTT | CASSIGGSGPQHF | TRBJ1-5 | NA | NA | TRBV19
TGTGCCAGCAGCCCCCTTAGGCCCTACACCGGGGAGCTGTTTTTT | CASSPLRPYTGELFF | TRBJ2-2 | NA | many | TRBV7-6
TGTGCCAGCAGCTCAGCCGGGACAGATAATTCACCCCTCCACTTT | CASSSAGTDNSPLHF | TRBJ1-6 | TRBD1 | NA | TRBV7-9
TGTGCCAGCAGCACCGGGACAGGGGGGTTTTTTGGGCAGTACTTC | CASSTGTGGFFGQYF | TRBJ2-7 | TRBD1 | many | TRBV7-9
TGCGCCAGCAGTCAATCGGAGGAGGGTGGTGAAAAACTGTTTTTT | CASSQSEEGGEKLFF | TRBJ1-4 | NA | few | TRBV23-1
TGTGCCAGCAGCGACGGACAACAAGAGACCCAGTACTTC | CASSDGQQETQYF | TRBJ2-5 | NA | few | TRBV7-7
TGCAGCGTTGAAGATCGGCAGGGACAGGGCCTCTATGGCTACACCTTC | CSVEDRQGQGLYGYTF | TRBJ1-2 | TRBD1 | NA | TRBV29-1
TGCAGCGGGGGACAGGGAGAATACGAGCAGTACTTC | CSGGQGEYEQYF | TRBJ2-7 | TRBD1 | few | TRBV29-1
TGTGCCAGCAGCTTAGCGGGGGCTGGCTACGAGCAGTACTTC | CASSLAGAGYEQYF | TRBJ2-7 | NA | many | TRBV7-2
TGTGCCAGCAGTCTACTAAGCCGGGGGGAGCCTTACAATGAGCAGTTCTTC | CASSLLSRGEPYNEQFF | TRBJ2-1 | TRBD2 | once | TRBV12-3/TRBV12-4
TGTGCCAGCAGTTACTCCCGGACAGGGGCCTACGAGCAGTACTTC | CASSYSRTGAYEQYF | TRBJ2-7 | TRBD1 | NA | TRBV6-6